What follows describes a single T cell receptor (beta chain). This receptor's antigen is unknown. Per-nucleotide qualities are absent, and no much larger clonotype sits a single base away. This record belongs to a study of blood T cell repertoires in COVID-19 (dated by TCRdb to 2018 to 2020). About the study as a whole: The collaborator samples originated in the United States, Italy and Spain and spanned the acute and convalescent phases of COVID-19. The material from the prospective study consisted of cDNA or gDNA derived from T cells, B-cell-depleted T cells, or PBMCs. Subjects who had been exposed to COVID-19, were actively infected with it, or had recovered from it provided the deeply sampled blood TCRbeta repertoires that made up the dataset. The repertoires were released in a freely available public database meant as a resource for research on the immune response to SARS-CoV-2. Samples were obtained from the ongoing ImmuneRACE study (first 160 participants) and from 950 to 1,500 subjects provided by 6 global collaborators. Nearly every sample came with metadata listing a de-identified subject ID, COVID-19 status, age in years and sex. Where available, HLA class I and class II types were taken from metadata supplied by the sample provider and were not determined by assay-based typing. Study-level results and caveats: How much clinical and demographic metadata was included differed by source and by participant, and the metadata was provided uncurated.

Measured from the cysteine to the phenylalanine, the CDR3 is 13 residues long. Only the CDR3 DNA stays, 39 bases, in frame from base 1. Here V drops 8 bases and J drops 5 bases, and the junction holds 8 bases not matched to any gene. Sequences SNHLY (CDR1) and FYNNEI (CDR2) are obtained from the germline V gene. Each collaborating institution followed its own protocols to collect whole blood in K2EDTA tubes. For TCRbeta analysis, collaborator samples were shipped as frozen whole blood, as isolated PBMCs, or as DNA extracted from either sample type. The immunoSEQ Assay, a bias-controlled multiplex PCR, was used to amplify TCRbeta CDR3 regions from genomic DNA. The paper's data handling went like this. Nucleated cell counts per sample were estimated from amplification of reference gene primers within the assay. Sequence reads were collapsed and filtered to measure the absolute abundance of every unique TCRbeta CDR3 rearrangement. For each sample, productive Simpson clonality was calculated as the square root of Simpson's diversity index across productive rearrangements. TCRdb stores this immuneACCESS table with in-frame sequences only. Part of the clones is absent; in the studies checked, under half of the shortfall reflects unresolved V genes, and no reason is known for the rest. Clonal size and the V and J genes are those of that table, whereas D and trimming came from the DNA. This sample lists around 69,000 clones; roughly 89% were detected once. About 5% of the sample rests with the top ten.

The receptor's source is a woman in her 50s with active COVID-19. Sequencing used peripheral blood. The chain is encoded by TRBV2 joined to TRBJ2-7; 8 bases in the middle match TRBD1. Here is the DNA: TGTGCCAGCTCAGATCCCAGGGGGCACGAGCAGTACTTC. Its translation reads: CASSDPRGHEQYF.